This T cell receptor beta chain was identified during a study of cytomegalovirus exposure and HLA in healthy donors. Study conclusions and caveats: Because they were indistinguishable, some V segments, including TRBV6-2 and TRBV6-3, were excluded.

Deletions cut 0 bases from V and 5 bases from J, with 14 bases between. Germline V gene sequence: CDR1 LGHNA, CDR2 YSLEER. The CDR3 has 16 amino acids. Amplification used 60 Vbeta primers and 13 Jbeta primers. Here immunoSEQ multiplex PCR was the method, and the copy in TCRdb shows in-frame clones only, minus some. The sample lists 170,000 or so clones, 75% to 85% occurring once. As for this clone: Antigen specificity is unknown.

Sequencing was performed on PBMCs. This TCR was recovered from a boy aged 10-17 years in good health and CMV-seronegative. This rearrangement joins TRBV4-3 to TRBJ1-5, with D perhaps TRBD1 (5 bases). This CDR3 reads CASSQDLGQFYQPQHF. The CDR3 bases are TGCGCCAGCAGCCAAGATTTGGGGCAGTTCTATCAGCCCCAGCATTTT.